The next 23 T cell receptor beta chains were all read from a single sample in a study of blood T cell repertoires in COVID-19. Sequencing used immunoSEQ multiplex PCR; TCRdb keeps in-frame clones, though not all of them. This table has 150,000 to 200,000 clones, approximately 80% appearing once. The sample was PBMCs or T cells enriched from blood (not recorded which). These receptor sequences come from a woman aged 60-70 years who had recovered from COVID-19.

This clone was counted a single time. V and J are TRBV5-1 and TRBJ2-1; the match to TRBD1 covers 12 bases. Germline lookup yields CDR1 SGHRS and CDR2 YFSETQ. This CDR3 comprises 16 residues. V was clipped by 2 bases and J by 5 bases; unmatched bases: 5. The CDR3 is CASSFWGQGADNEQFF. The CDR3 DNA reads TGCGCCAGCAGCTTCTGGGGACAGGGGGCCGACAATGAGCAGTTCTTC.

V usage is TRBV28 and J usage is TRBJ2-5; D gene unclear. The germline V and J ends were trimmed by 6 bases and 0 bases, with 5 bases remaining between them. The CDR3 is 12 amino acids. In germline, CDR1 is MDHEN, CDR2 SYDVKM. The CDR3 loop reads CASSRYQETQYF. As DNA, the CDR3 is TGTGCCAGCAGCCGGTACCAAGAGACCCAGTACTTC.

V usage is TRBV5-4 and J usage is TRBJ2-2; 11 bases are shared with TRBD2. CDR1 and CDR2 from the germline V gene are SGHNT and YYREEE (reference sequence). This CDR3 spans 16 amino acids. Germline trimming cut 4 bases from V and 1 base from J; bases unmatched to any gene: 3. CDR3: CASSTLAGGNTGELFF. DNA of the CDR3: TGTGCCAGCAGCACCCTAGCGGGGGGGAACACCGGGGAGCTGTTTTTT.

The chain couples TRBV5-8 to TRBJ2-1, with TRBD2 matching 8 bases. With 0 bases clipped from V and 3 bases from J, the junction kept 2 bases outside the gene matches. From germline, CDR1 is SGHTS and CDR2 YDEGEE. This CDR3 contains 15 residues. CDR3 protein: CASSLGSGVYNEQFF. CDR3 coding DNA: TGTGCCAGCAGCTTGGGTAGCGGGGTCTACAATGAGCAGTTCTTC.

The V call is TRBV10-3, the J call TRBJ1-2; 9 positions match TRBD1. V was pared by 5 bases and J by 4 bases, with 5 bases of the junction left unmatched. The CDR3 is made up of 14 amino acids. Germline V gene lookup returns CDR1 ENHRY and CDR2 SYGVKD. Written as DNA, the CDR3 is TGTGCCATCAGTACAGGGGGCGCCGGCTATGGCTACACCTTC. The encoded protein is CAISTGGAGYGYTF.

V usage is TRBV19 and J usage is TRBJ1-2; 8 nucleotides match TRBD1. In germline, CDR1 is LNHDA, CDR2 SQIVND (reference sequence). The ends lost 10 bases at V and 8 bases at J; junction bases unmatched: 12. The CDR3 loop spans 13 amino acids. The CDR3 coding sequence is TGTGCCACCAATACAGGGGGGCAACGGGGCTACACCTTC. It codes for CATNTGGQRGYTF.

The chain joins TRBV19 to TRBJ1-6; maybe TRBD1 (6 bases). The length of the CDR3 is 14 residues. Germline CDR1 reads LNHDA; CDR2 reads SQIVND (reference sequence). Trimming took off 1 base at V and 10 bases at J, with 11 bases between the two ends. The CDR3 sequence: CASSIGTESSPLHF. The CDR3 DNA reads as TGTGCCAGTAGTATAGGGACAGAGTCATCACCCCTCCACTTT.

V is TRBV7-9 and J is TRBJ1-1; no firm D call. The germline CDR1 and CDR2 sequences are SEHNR and FQNEAQ (reference sequence). The CDR3 has 12 residues. Trimming shortened V by 4 bases and J by 4 bases, and 7 bases separated the two germline ends. The CDR3, as DNA: TGTGCCAGCAGCTCTCTCCCCACTGAAGCTTTCTTT. It is translated as CASSSLPTEAFF.

The CDR3 bases are TGCGCCAGCAGCTTGGAACCCAGGACAGGGGTTGGCTACACCTTC. Protein: CASSLEPRTGVGYTF. The V and J genes are TRBV5-1 and TRBJ1-2, with TRBD1 matching over 9 bases. V lost 0 bases, J lost 7 bases, and 7 bases stayed unmatched. Germline V gene lookup returns CDR1 SGHRS and CDR2 YFSETQ. This CDR3 is built from 15 residues.

V and J are TRBV7-8 and TRBJ1-1; maybe TRBD1 (6 bases). This CDR3 spans 14 amino acids. The germline gives CDR1 SGHVS, CDR2 FQNEAQ. V shed 5 bases and J shed 2 bases, with 12 bases lying between them. The CDR3 region has the DNA TGTGCCAGCAGCCCACGACAGGTTAACACTGAAGCTTTCTTT. Translated: CASSPRQVNTEAFF. The entire variable domain, with the rest obtained from reference TRBV7-8 and TRBJ1-1, is as follows: GAGVSQSPRYKVAKRGQDVALRCDPISGHVSLFWYQQALGQGPEFLTYFQNEAQLDKSGLPSDRFFAERPEGSVSTLKIQRTQQEDSAVYLCASSPRQVNTEAFFGQGTRLTVV.

This clone was detected only once. The chain joins TRBV28 to TRBJ2-2; 8 bases line up with TRBD2. CDR1 and CDR2 (germline): MDHEN, SYDVKM. CDR3 size: 16 residues. Trimming cost V 5 bases and J 3 bases; bases outside gene matches: 8. The CDR3 reads CASSLWTSTDTGELFF. In nucleotides, the CDR3 is TGTGCCAGCAGTCTCTGGACTAGCACAGACACCGGGGAGCTGTTTTTT.

The J gene is TRBJ2-5, the V gene TRBV5-4; D uncertain. CDR1 and CDR2 from the germline V gene are SGHNT and YYREEE (reference sequence). With 4 bases removed from V and 5 bases from J, the gap between germline ends came to 15 bases. The CDR3 consists of 14 residues. Here the CDR3 DNA reads TGTGCCAGCAGCCCGGGTCTTCGTCGGGAGACCCAGTACTTC. It specifies CASSPGLRRETQYF.

This chain joins TRBV28 and TRBJ1-2, with unresolved D. This CDR3 is 14 amino acids long. Trimming took off 3 bases at V and 4 bases at J, with 12 bases between the two ends. Germline loops: CDR1 MDHEN, CDR2 SYDVKM. The CDR3, as DNA: TGTGCCAGCAGTTTTCGGGATTTTGGCTATGGCTACACCTTC. This encodes CASSFRDFGYGYTF.

This chain joins TRBV5-1 and TRBJ2-2; the D gene is possibly TRBD1 (5 bases). V shed 6 bases and J shed 0 bases, with 15 bases lying between them. The CDR3 spans 16 residues. Per the germline V gene, CDR1 is SGHRS and CDR2 is YFSETQ. The CDR3 sequence is CASTFSWTPNTGELFF. The CDR3 nucleotides read TGCGCCAGCACCTTCTCTTGGACACCGAACACCGGGGAGCTGTTTTTT.

V usage is TRBV15 and J usage is TRBJ1-4, with no clear D. Germline V lookup: CDR1 LNHNV, CDR2 YYDKDF (reference sequence). The V end was cut by 0 bases, the J end by 8 bases, with 7 bases between. CDR3 length: 13 residues. CDR3 nucleotide sequence: TGTGCCACCAGCAGAGAGCGTCTGGAAAAACTGTTTTTT. It translates to CATSRERLEKLFF.

The rearrangement joins TRBV19 to TRBJ1-2, with 7 nucleotides matching TRBD1. V gave up 10 bases and J gave up 7 bases; unmatched junction bases: 9. CDR1 LNHDA and CDR2 SQIVND come from the germline V gene (reference sequence). The CDR3 runs 12 residues. DNA for the CDR3: TGTGCCACCCGACAGGGCGAAGGTGGCTACACCTTC. This codes for CATRQGEGGYTF.

The chain uses TRBV18 and TRBJ1-5; D is perhaps TRBD1 (5 bases). V shed 2 bases and J shed 6 bases, with 11 bases lying between them. This CDR3 is 14 amino acids long. CDR1 and CDR2 from the germline V gene are KGHSH and LQKENI. CDR3 loop: CASSPGTGTQPQHF. The DNA for the CDR3 is TGTGCCAGCTCACCAGGCACAGGTACTCAGCCCCAGCATTTT.

The rearrangement links TRBV27 to TRBJ1-6; D is unclear. With 2 bases removed from V and 1 base from J, the gap between germline ends came to 6 bases. The CDR3 is made up of 15 amino acids. Germline assignment: CDR1 MNHEY and CDR2 SMNVEV (reference sequence). The CDR3 sequence: CASSLERSYNSPLHF. The CDR3 coding sequence is TGTGCCAGCAGTTTAGAGAGATCCTATAATTCACCCCTCCACTTT.

In DNA, the CDR3 is TGTGCCAGCTCACCAGCGGTGGGGAGGAGGATGGAACCTGGAAACACCATATATTTT. This codes for CASSPAVGRRMEPGNTIYF. The J gene is TRBJ1-3, the V gene TRBV18; D unresolved. Trimming took off 2 bases at V and 2 bases at J, with 22 bases between the two ends. The germline CDR1 and CDR2 sequences are KGHSH and LQKENI. The CDR3 loop spans 19 amino acids. Supplemented by reference TRBV18 and TRBJ1-3, the full variable domain reads NAGVMQNPRHLVRRRGQEARLRCSPMKGHSHVYWYRQLPEEGLKFMVYLQKENIIDESGMPKERFSAEFPKEGPSILRIQQVVRGDSAAYFCASSPAVGRRMEPGNTIYFGEGSWLTVV.

This clone was recorded once. The CDR3 protein is CASSLLPTHNEQFF. DNA for the CDR3: TGTGCCAGCAGTTTACTGCCAACCCACAATGAGCAGTTCTTC. V is TRBV6-5 and J is TRBJ2-1; no definite D call. Looked up from germline, CDR1 is MNHEY and CDR2 is SVGAGI. The CDR3 is 14 residues long. Trimming removed 4 bases from V and 5 bases from J, with 12 bases in between.

The CDR3 DNA is TGTGCCAGCAGCTTTGCAGGGGCCCCTTATGAAAAACTGTTTTTT. Protein: CASSFAGAPYEKLFF. The chain is built from TRBV5-4 and TRBJ1-4, with D tentatively TRBD1 (6 bases). The CDR3 extends over 15 amino acids. In germline, CDR1 is SGHNT, CDR2 YYREEE (reference sequence). Trimming shortened V by 2 bases and J by 6 bases, and 14 bases separated the two germline ends. The entire variable domain, with the rest obtained from reference TRBV5-4 and TRBJ1-4, is as follows: ETGVTQSPTHLIKTRGQQVTLRCSSQSGHNTVSWYQQALGQGPQFIFQYYREEENGRGNFPPRFSGLQFPNYSSELNVNALELDDSALYLCASSFAGAPYEKLFFGSGTQLSVL.

V gene TRBV5-4 combines with J gene TRBJ2-7, with a possible D match to TRBD2 (5 bases). The germline V gene has CDR1 SGHNT and CDR2 YYREEE (reference sequence). Trimming took 4 bases from V and 0 from J, leaving 11 bases between them. This CDR3 has 14 residues. The CDR3 protein is CASSRRDYSYEQYF. The CDR3 DNA reads TGTGCCAGCAGCCGACGGGATTACTCCTACGAGCAGTACTTC.

This clone is a singleton in its sample. The gene calls are TRBV4-1 and TRBJ1-5; D is undetermined. CDR3 length: 15 residues. Trimming cost V 4 bases and J 0 bases, with 10 bases left between them. CDR1 is MGHRA, CDR2 YSYEKL, per germline. This chain's CDR3 is CASSLSEHSNQPQHF. CDR3 sequence (DNA): TGCGCCAGCAGCCTCAGCGAACATAGCAATCAGCCCCAGCATTTT.